Listed below are T cell receptor beta chains from one sample, sequenced in a study of cytomegalovirus exposure and HLA in healthy donors. TCRdb keeps only in-frame clones here, not all; method: immunoSEQ multiplex PCR. The sample lists over 90,000 clones; 60% to 85% were seen once. The sequencing input was PBMCs. The receptors shown here come from a man in his fifties or sixties in good health and CMV-seropositive. The CDR3 runs from the conserved cysteine through the conserved F or W.

>TRBJ2-7|TRBV28
CASSPGTSSYEQYF
>TRBJ2-5|TRBV10-3
CATSGGGNGETQYF
>TRBJ2-3|TRBV6-6
CASSSHAGGRTDTQYF
>TRBJ2-1|TRBV6-1
CASRVAGVHNEQFF
>TRBJ2-7|TRBV7-9
CASSRLAEQYF
>TRBJ2-6|TRBV7-6
CASSSGLAGGLAGANVLTF
>TRBJ1-3|TRBV9
CASSDTPGGSGNTIYF
>TRBJ2-2|TRBV7-3
CASSPGLARGELFF
>TRBJ2-1|TRBV7-9
CASSLDGREVNEQFF
>TRBJ2-6|TRBV28
CASSLYRGGSGANVLTF
>TRBJ2-3|TRBV11-2
CASTTRGGLAGTTDTQYF
>TRBJ2-7|TRBV6-5
CASSLDIYEQYF
>TRBJ1-2|TRBV21-1
CASSKAGTGDGYTF
>TRBJ1-6|TRBV19
CASRTGVNSPLHF
>TRBJ2-7|TRBV9
CASISIPQGPYHEQYF
>TRBJ2-6|TRBV28
CASLLTGAGANVLTF
>TRBJ2-1|TRBV11-2
CASSGGGSHNEQFF
>TRBJ1-3|TRBV5-4
CASSLQNPSSGNTIYF
>TRBJ1-1|TRBV6-1
CASSENVDREAFF
>TRBJ2-7|TRBV11-2
CASSLRGTFGEQYF
>TRBJ1-2|TRBV5-1
CASSQGFSNYGYTF
>TRBJ1-1|TRBV28
CASSPHAANTEAFF
>TRBJ2-3|TRBV7-2
CASSLEGWRGTYTDTQYF
>TRBJ2-2|TRBV11-1
CASSLGGNLASANTGELFF
>TRBJ2-1|TRBV5-5
CASSSGLAEMNEQFF
>TRBJ2-1|TRBV5-4
CASSSRDRGVGEQFF
>TRBJ2-5|TRBV18
CASSPRHDQETQYF
>TRBJ2-7|TRBV19
CASSTPGQGSEQYF
>TRBJ1-5|TRBV6-1
CASSELPDRDQPQHF
>TRBJ2-5|TRBV13
CASSLRERQETQYF
>.|TRBV5-1
CASSFSGRTFYEQYF
>TRBJ1-6|TRBV7-8
CASSFQGSSYNSPLHF
>TRBJ2-2|TRBV7-9
CASSLTSVAGELFF
>TRBJ2-3|TRBV5-1
CASSLVAGVTDTQYF
>TRBJ2-1|TRBV11-2
CASLRNSAGGNEQLF
>TRBJ2-1|TRBV11-2
CASSSRARTSGRNEQFF
>TRBJ2-5|TRBV5-8
CASSPNPGQLSIETQYF
>TRBJ2-3|TRBV5-1
CASSLDRGRVTDTQYF
>TRBJ2-5|TRBV4-2
CASSQNRGSQETQYF
>TRBJ2-5|TRBV4-2
CASSQDLERERYF
>TRBJ2-2|TRBV6-5
CASSYNAAGELFF
>TRBJ1-4|TRBV30
CAWSVRGLDEKLFF
>TRBJ2-2|TRBV9
CASSVRSLTGELFF
>TRBJ2-3|TRBV5-1
CASSLDSHSTDTQYF
>TRBJ2-1|TRBV29-1
CSVDGSGSYNEQFF
>TRBJ1-1|TRBV7-9
CASSLVTGNTEAFF
>TRBJ2-7|TRBV18
CASSLIKEDRQYF
>TRBJ2-1|TRBV6-1
CASSEFLAGAYNEQFF
>TRBJ1-3|TRBV18
CASSFGQGATGNTIYF
>TRBJ2-7|TRBV29-1
CSVEEGRWTSGIEQYF
>TRBJ2-5|TRBV6-1
CASSEPRDPPRGETQYF
>TRBJ2-7|TRBV5-1
CASTPTEAGSYEQYF